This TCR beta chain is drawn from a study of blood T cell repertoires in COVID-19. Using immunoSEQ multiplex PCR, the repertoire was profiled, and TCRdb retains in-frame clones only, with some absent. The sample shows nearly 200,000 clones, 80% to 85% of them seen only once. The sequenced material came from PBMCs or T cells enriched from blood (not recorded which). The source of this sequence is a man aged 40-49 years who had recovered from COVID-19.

For the CDR3, the DNA is TGTGCCTGGAGTGTACGGGGGGGGAACGGCAATCAGCCCCAGCATTTT. It codes for CAWSVRGGNGNQPQHF. The chain uses TRBV30 and TRBJ1-5; possibly TRBD1 for D (5 bases). Per germline, CDR1 GTSNPN and CDR2 SVGIG (reference sequence). The V gene lost 0 bases and the J gene lost 2 bases, with 14 bases spanning the gap. The CDR3 consists of 16 residues. The full variable domain, with the rest looked up from reference TRBV30 and TRBJ1-5, is SQTIHQWPATLVQPVGSPLSLECTVEGTSNPNLYWYRQAAGRGLQLLFYSVGIGQISSEVPQNLSASRPQDRQFILSSKKLLLSDSGFYLCAWSVRGGNGNQPQHFGDGTRLSIL.